These T cell receptor beta chains were read from a single sample in a study of blood T cell repertoires in COVID-19. Libraries were prepared by immunoSEQ multiplex PCR; TCRdb keeps only in-frame clonotypes and omits some of them. The table shows fewer than 30,000 clones, with 85% to 90% occurring only once. Specimen: peripheral blood. The source is a man aged 60 to 69 with acute or convalescent COVID-19. Each CDR3 is given with its conserved first and last residue. Each record gives: V gene, clone size, J gene, CDR3 protein. Clone size appears in some rows only: once, few, many, or a class for an expanded clone.

TRBV6-5	.	TRBJ1-1	CASTRLENTEAFF
TRBV2	.	TRBJ2-5	CASTLAGGTIQETQYF
TRBV7-9	.	TRBJ2-2	CASSSGTRGTGELFF
TRBV12-3/TRBV12-4	once	TRBJ1-4	CASSQFREKLFF
TRBV5-1	.	TRBJ2-5	CASSLTSGRQETQYF
TRBV19	.	TRBJ1-5	CASNTDRASNQPQHF
TRBV6-1	.	TRBJ1-2	CASSDGAPYGYTF
TRBV7-3	.	TRBJ2-3	CASSTQGGLAGEGDTQYF
TRBV6-5	.	TRBJ1-6	CATLGQPNSPLHF
TRBV6-5	few	TRBJ2-1	CASRRGYNEQFF
TRBV3-1/TRBV3-2	.	TRBJ2-3	CASRLGTDTQYF
TRBV27	.	TRBJ2-1	CASSFDRAAYNEQFF
TRBV27	.	TRBJ1-6	CASRPHDREGYNSPLHF
TRBV5-4	.	TRBJ1-2	CASRHGTAYGYTF
TRBV10-3	.	TRBJ2-1	CAISASGPFGNEQFF
TRBV4-2	.	TRBJ2-3	CASSQTRVVTDTQYF
TRBV6-6	.	TRBJ2-7	CASSYSKIGGYEQYF
TRBV7-2	.	TRBJ1-6	CASSSTQAGRNSPLHF
TRBV19	.	TRBJ1-1	CASSISVYTEAFF
TRBV7-9	.	TRBJ1-2	CASSLNRDIFNYGYTF
TRBV30	.	TRBJ2-4	CAWSRYPLGASRLAKNIQYF
TRBV30	.	TRBJ2-1	CAWRTSGRASFF